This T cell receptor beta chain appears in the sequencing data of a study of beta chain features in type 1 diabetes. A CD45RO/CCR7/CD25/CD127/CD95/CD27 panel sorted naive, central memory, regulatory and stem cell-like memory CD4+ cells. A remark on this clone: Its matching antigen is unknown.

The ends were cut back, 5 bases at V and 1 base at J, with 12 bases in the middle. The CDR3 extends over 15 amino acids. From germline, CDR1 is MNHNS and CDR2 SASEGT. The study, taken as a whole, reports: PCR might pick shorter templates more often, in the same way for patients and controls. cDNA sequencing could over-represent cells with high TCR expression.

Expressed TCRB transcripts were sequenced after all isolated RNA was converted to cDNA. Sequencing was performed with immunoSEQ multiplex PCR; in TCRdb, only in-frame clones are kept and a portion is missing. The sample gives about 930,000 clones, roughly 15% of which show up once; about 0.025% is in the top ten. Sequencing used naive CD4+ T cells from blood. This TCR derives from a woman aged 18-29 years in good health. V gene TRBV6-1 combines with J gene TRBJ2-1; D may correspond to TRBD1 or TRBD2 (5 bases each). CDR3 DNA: TGTGCCAGCAGTTTAGAGGGGCAATCCTACAATGAGCAGTTCTTC. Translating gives CASSLEGQSYNEQFF.